Shown below are 2 T cell receptor beta chains from a single sample sequenced in a study of blood T cells in healthy people across ages. The authors ran a second PCR of 7 to 11 cycles using a sample-barcoded 5' primer and a J-beta primer mix. TCRdb fed the 5' RACE reads into MiXCR, producing one record per CDR3 protein. The table has over a million distinct CDR3 sequences, around 59% seen once. Sequenced: blood. All receptors come from a young man in good health.

As for this clonotype: At one end the junction does not follow the germline gene, possibly because of a read error. The V gene is TRBV7-8, the J gene TRBJ2-1; 7 bases fit TRBD1. CDR3 length: 14 residues. CDR1 SGHVS and CDR2 FQNEAQ come from the germline V gene. The CDR3: CAGSPHATGNEQFF. In DNA, the CDR3 is TGTGCCGGCAGCCCGCACGCGACAGGGAATGAGCAGTTCTTC.

The chain employs TRBV27 and TRBJ2-7; 9 nucleotides line up with TRBD1. Germline CDR1 reads MNHEY; CDR2 reads SMNVEV (reference sequence). V lost 5 bases and J lost 2; bases outside the gene matches: 7. The CDR3 is 15 residues long. The CDR3 sequence: CASSIAGTGTYEQYF. The CDR3 bases are TGTGCCAGCAGTATAGCCGGGACAGGGACCTACGAGCAGTACTTC.